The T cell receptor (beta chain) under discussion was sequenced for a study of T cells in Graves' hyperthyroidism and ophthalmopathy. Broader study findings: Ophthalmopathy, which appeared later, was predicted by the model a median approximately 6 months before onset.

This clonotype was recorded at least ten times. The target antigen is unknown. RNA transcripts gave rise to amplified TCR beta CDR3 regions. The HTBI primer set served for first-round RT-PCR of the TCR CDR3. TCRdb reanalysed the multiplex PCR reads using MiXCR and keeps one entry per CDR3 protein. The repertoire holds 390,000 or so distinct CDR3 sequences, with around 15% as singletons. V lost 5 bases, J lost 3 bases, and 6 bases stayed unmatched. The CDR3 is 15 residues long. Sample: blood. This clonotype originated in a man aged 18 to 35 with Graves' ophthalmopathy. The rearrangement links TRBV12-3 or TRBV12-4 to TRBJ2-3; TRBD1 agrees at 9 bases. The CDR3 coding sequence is TGTGCCAGCAGTCCTGCCGGACAGGGGACAGATACGCAGTATTTT. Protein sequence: CASSPAGQGTDTQYF.